The TCR beta chain under discussion was sequenced for a study of OX40 agonist ivuxolimab in advanced cancers. Produced via immunoSEQ multiplex PCR; TCRdb's table is partial and in-frame only. The data show roughly 70,000 clones, with roughly 85% seen just once and 5.5% to 8.5% held by the top ten. Germline CDR1 and CDR2: LNHDA and SQIVND (reference sequence). The CDR3 runs to 15 residues. The receptor was derived from an adult with an advanced solid tumor such as melanoma, head and neck, liver or kidney cancer. Sequenced material: CD4+ or CD8+ T cells sorted from blood, taken in a trial of the OX40 agonist ivuxolimab. The J gene is TRBJ2-5, the V gene TRBV19; 11 nucleotides match TRBD2. The end of the DNA aligns better with TRBJ2-7, so the J call may be wrong. The DNA of the CDR3 is TGTGCCAGTAGTAGCTCAACTAGCGGGAGCTACGAGCAGTACTTC. It codes for CASSSSTSGSYEQYF.